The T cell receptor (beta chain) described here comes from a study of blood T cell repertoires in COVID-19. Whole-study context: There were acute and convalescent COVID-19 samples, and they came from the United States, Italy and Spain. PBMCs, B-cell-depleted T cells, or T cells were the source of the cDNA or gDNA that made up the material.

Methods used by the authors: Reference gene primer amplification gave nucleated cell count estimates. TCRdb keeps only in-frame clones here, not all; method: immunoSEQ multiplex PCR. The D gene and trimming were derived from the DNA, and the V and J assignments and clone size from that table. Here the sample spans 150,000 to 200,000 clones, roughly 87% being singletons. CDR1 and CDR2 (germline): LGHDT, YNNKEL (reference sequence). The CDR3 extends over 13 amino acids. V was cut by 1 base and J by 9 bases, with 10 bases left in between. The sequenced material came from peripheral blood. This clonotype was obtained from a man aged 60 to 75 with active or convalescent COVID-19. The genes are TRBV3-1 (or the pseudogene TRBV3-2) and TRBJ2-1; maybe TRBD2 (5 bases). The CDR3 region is CASSQGWESEQFF. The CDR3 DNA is TGTGCCAGCAGCCAAGGATGGGAGAGTGAGCAGTTCTTC.